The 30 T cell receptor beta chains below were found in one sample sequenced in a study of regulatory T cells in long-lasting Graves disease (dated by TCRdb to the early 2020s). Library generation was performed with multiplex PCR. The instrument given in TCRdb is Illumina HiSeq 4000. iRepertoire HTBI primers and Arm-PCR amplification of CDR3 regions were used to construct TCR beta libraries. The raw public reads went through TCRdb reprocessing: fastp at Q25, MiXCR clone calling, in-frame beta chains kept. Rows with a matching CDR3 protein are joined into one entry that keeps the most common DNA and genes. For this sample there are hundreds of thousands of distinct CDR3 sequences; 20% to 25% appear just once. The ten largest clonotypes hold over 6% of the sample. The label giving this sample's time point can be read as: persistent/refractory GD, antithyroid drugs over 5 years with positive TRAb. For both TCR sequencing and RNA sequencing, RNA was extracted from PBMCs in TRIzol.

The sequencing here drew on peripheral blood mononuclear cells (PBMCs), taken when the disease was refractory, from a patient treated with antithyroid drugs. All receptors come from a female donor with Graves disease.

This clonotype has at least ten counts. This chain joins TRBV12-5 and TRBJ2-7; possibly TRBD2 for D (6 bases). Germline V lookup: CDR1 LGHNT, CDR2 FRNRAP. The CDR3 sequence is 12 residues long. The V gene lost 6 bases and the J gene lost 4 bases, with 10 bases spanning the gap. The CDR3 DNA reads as TGTGCTAGTGGGGACGGGGGATACGAGCAGTACTTC. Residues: CASGDGGYEQYF.

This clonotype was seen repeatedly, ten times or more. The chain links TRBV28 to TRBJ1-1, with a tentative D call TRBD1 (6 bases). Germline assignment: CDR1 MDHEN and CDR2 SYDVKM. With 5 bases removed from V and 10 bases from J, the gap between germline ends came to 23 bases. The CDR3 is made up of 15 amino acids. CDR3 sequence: CASSPLSWGPASAFF. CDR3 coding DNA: TGTGCCAGCAGTCCGTTGAGTTGGGGGCCGGCTTCAGCTTTCTTT.

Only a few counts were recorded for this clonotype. The CDR3 DNA sequence: TGCGCCAGCAGTGATGTAATCAGGGGCTATGGCTACACCTTC. Translated: CASSDVIRGYGYTF. The chain carries TRBV10-1 and TRBJ1-2, with D possibly being TRBD1 (6 bases). The ends were cut back, 3 bases at V and 4 bases at J, with 12 bases in the middle. The CDR3 is made up of 14 amino acids. Germline V gives CDR1 WNHNN, CDR2 SYGVQD (reference sequence).

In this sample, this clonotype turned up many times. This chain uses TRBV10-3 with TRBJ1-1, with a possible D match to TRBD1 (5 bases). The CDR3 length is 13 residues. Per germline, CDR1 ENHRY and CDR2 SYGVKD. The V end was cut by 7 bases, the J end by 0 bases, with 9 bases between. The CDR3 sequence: CAIKEGMNTEAFF. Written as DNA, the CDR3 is TGTGCCATCAAGGAGGGGATGAACACTGAAGCTTTCTTT.

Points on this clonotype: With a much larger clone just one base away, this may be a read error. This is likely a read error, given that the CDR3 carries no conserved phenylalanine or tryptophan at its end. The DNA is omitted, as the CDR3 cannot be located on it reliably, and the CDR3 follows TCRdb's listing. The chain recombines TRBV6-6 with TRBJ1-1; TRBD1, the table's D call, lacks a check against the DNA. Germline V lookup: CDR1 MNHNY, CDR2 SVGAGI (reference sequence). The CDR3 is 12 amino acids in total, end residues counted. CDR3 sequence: CASSYSQGATFS.

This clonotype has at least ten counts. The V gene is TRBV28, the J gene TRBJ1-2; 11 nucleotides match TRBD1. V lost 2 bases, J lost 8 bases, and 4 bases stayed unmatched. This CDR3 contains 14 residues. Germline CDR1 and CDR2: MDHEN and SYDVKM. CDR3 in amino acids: CASSLGQGAVGYTF. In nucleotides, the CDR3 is TGTGCCAGCAGTTTAGGACAGGGGGCGGTAGGCTACACCTTC.

DNA for the CDR3: TGTGCCAGCAGCGCCTCGACAGGGCGTTACGAGCAGTACTTC. It encodes CASSASTGRYEQYF. V and J are TRBV11-2 and TRBJ2-7, with 7 positions matching TRBD1. Germline CDR1 SGHAT, CDR2 FQNNGV. The CDR3 spans 14 residues. Unmatched junction bases numbered 8, after V lost 5 bases and J lost 4 bases.

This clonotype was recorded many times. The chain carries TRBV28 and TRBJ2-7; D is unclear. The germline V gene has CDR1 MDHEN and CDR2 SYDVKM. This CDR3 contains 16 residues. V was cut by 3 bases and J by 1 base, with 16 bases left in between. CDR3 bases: TGTGCCAGCAGTTTTTCAAGGGCCGAACGGTCCTACGAGCAGTACTTC. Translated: CASSFSRAERSYEQYF.

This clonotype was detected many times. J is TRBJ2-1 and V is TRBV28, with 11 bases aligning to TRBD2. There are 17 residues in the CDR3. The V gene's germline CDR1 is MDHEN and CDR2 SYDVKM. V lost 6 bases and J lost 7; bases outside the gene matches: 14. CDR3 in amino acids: CASSSPPTSGRNNEQFF. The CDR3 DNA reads TGTGCCAGCAGCTCCCCTCCCACTAGCGGGAGAAATAATGAGCAGTTCTTC.

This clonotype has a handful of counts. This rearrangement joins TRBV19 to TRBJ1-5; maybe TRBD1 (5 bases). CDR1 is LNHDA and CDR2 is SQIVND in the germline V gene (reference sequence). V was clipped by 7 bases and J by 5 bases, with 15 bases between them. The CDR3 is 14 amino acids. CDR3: CASTRGRSDQPQHF. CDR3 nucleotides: TGTGCCAGTACGAGGGGTAGGAGCGATCAGCCCCAGCATTTT.

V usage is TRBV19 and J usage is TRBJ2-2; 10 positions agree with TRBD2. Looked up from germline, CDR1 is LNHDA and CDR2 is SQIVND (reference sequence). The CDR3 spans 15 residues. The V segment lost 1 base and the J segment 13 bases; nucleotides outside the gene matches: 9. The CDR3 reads CASSIAAGGPGGLFF. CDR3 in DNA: TGTGCCAGTAGTATAGCAGCGGGAGGGCCAGGTGGGCTGTTTTTT.

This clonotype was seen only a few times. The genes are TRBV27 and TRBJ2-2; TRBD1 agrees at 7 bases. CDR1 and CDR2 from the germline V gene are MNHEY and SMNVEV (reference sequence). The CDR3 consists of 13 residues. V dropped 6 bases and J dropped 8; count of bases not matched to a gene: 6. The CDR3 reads CASSQTGIGELFF. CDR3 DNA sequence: TGTGCCAGCAGCCAGACAGGGATTGGGGAGCTGTTTTTT.

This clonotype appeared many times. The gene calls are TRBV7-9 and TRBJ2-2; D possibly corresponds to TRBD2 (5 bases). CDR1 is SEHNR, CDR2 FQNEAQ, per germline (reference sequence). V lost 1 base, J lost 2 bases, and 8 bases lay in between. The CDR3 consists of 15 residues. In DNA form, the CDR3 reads TGTGCCAGCAGCTTAGGGACTGGTAACACCGGGGAGCTGTTTTTT. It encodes CASSLGTGNTGELFF.

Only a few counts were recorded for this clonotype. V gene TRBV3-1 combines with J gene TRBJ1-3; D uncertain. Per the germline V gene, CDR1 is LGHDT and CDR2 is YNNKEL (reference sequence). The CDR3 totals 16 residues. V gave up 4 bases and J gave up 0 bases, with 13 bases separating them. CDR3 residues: CASSLSQIFSGNTIYF. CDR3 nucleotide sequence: TGTGCCAGCAGCCTGTCCCAGATATTCTCTGGAAACACCATATATTTT.

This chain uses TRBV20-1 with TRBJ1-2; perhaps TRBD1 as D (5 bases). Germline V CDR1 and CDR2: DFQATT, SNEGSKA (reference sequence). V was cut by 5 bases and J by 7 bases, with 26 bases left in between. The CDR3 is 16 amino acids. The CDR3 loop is CSADLIGTLGIVGYTF. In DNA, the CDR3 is TGCAGTGCTGACCTCATCGGGACGCTGGGAATAGTTGGCTACACCTTC.

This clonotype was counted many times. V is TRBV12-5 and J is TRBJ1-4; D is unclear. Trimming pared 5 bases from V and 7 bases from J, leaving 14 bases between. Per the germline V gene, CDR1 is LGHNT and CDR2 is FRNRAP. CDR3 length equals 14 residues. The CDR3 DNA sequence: TGTGCTAGTGGTACTCCAGCCCGGGGTGAAAAACTGTTTTTT. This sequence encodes CASGTPARGEKLFF.

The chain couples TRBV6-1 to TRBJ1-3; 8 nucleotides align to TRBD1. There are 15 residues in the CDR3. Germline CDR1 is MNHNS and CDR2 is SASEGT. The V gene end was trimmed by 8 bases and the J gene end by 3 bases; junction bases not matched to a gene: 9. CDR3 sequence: CASGLGQGYGNTIYF. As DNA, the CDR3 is TGTGCCAGCGGCCTAGGACAGGGATATGGAAACACCATATATTTT.

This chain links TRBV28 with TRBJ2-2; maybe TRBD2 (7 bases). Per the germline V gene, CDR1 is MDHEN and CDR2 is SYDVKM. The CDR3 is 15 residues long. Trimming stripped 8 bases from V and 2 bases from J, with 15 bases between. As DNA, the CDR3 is TGTGCCAGCGGGGGCGGGAGTTTCAACACCGGGGAGCTGTTTTTT. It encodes CASGGGSFNTGELFF.

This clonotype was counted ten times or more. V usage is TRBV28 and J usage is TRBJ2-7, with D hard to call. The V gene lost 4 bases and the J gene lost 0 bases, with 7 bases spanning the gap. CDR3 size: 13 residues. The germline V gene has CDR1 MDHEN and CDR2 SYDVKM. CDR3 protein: CASSSPASYEQYF. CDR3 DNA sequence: TGTGCCAGCAGTTCCCCCGCCTCCTACGAGCAGTACTTC. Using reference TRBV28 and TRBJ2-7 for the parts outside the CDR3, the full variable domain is DVKVTQSSRYLVKRTGEKVFLECVQDMDHENMFWYRQDPGLGLRLIYFSYDVKMKEKGDIPEGYSVSREKKERFSLILESASTNQTSMYLCASSSPASYEQYFGPGTRLTVT.

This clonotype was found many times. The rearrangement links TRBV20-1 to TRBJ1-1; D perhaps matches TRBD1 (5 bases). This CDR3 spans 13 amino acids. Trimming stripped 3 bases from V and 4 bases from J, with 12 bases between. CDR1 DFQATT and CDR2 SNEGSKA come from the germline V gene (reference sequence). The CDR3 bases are TGCAGTGCTAGCGGGGGAGGTCTCACTGAAGCTTTCTTT. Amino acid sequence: CSASGGGLTEAFF.

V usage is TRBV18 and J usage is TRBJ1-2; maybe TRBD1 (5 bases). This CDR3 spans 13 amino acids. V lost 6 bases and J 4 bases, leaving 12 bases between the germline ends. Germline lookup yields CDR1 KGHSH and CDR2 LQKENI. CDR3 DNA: TGTGCCAGCTCTCGGGACGCCGGCTATGGCTACACCTTC. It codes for CASSRDAGYGYTF.

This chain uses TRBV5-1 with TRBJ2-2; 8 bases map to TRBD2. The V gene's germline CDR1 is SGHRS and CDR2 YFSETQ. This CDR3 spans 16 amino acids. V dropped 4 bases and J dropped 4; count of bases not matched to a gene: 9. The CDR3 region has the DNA TGCGCCAGCAGCCCCTATAGCGGGGTAGTCACCGGGGAGCTGTTTTTT. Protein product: CASSPYSGVVTGELFF.

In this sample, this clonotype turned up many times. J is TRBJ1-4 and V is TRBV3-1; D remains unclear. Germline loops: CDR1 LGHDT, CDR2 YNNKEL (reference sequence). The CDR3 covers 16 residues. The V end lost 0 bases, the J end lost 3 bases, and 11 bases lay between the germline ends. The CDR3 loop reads CASSQETTGPNEKLFF. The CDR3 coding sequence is TGTGCCAGCAGCCAAGAAACGACCGGACCTAATGAAAAACTGTTTTTT.

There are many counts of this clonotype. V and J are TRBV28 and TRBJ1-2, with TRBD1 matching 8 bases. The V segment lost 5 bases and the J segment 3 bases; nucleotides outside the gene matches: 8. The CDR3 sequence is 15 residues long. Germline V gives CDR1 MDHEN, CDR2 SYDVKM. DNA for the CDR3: TGTGCCAGCAGTGAGCAGGGGGCGCTTTACTATGGCTACACCTTC. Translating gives CASSEQGALYYGYTF.

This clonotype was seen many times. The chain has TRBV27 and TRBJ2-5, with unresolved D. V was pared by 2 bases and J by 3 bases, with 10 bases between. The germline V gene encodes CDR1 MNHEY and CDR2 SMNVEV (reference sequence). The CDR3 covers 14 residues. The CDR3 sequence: CASSLGLGEETQYF. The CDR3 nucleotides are TGTGCCAGCAGTTTAGGGTTGGGCGAAGAGACCCAGTACTTC.

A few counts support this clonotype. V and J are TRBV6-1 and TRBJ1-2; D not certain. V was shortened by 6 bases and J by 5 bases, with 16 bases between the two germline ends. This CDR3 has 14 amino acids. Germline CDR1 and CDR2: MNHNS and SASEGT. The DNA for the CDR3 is TGTGCCAGCAGGGGCGAGGGCCTCTCTTATGGCTACACCTTC. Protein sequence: CASRGEGLSYGYTF.

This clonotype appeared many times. The CDR3 DNA is TGCGCCAGCAGCTTGGGCCAACAGGAGGGTGAAGCTTTCTTT. Amino acids: CASSLGQQEGEAFF. The chain has TRBV5-1 and TRBJ1-1, with D maybe TRBD1 (5 bases). This CDR3 has 14 amino acids. The germline CDR1 and CDR2 sequences are SGHRS and YFSETQ. Trimming left V 0 bases short and J 7 bases short, with 13 bases between.

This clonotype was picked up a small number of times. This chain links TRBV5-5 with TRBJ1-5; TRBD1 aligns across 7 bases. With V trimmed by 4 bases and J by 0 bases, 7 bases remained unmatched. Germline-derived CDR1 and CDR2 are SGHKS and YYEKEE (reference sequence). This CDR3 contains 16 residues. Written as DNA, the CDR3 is TGTGCCAGCAGCCGTGAGGGGGCAAGTAGCAATCAGCCCCAGCATTTT. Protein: CASSREGASSNQPQHF.

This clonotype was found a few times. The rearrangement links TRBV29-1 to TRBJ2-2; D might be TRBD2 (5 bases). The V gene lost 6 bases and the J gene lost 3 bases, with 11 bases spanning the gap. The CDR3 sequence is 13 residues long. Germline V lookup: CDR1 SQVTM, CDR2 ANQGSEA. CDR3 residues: CSVGVLDTGELFF. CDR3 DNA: TGCAGCGTCGGGGTATTGGACACCGGGGAGCTGTTTTTT.

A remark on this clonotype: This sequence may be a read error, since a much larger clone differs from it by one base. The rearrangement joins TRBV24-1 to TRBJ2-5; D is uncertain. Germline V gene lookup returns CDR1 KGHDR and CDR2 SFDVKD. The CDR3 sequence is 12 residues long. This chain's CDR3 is CATSDLVEAQYF. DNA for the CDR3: TGTGCCACCAGTGATTTGGTAGAGGCCCAGTACTTC.